This section outlines one TCR beta chain sequence together with its context. The antigen is undetermined. This sequence is one base from a far larger clone and is likely a read error. As for time point: persistent/refractory GD, antithyroid drugs over 5 years with positive TRAb. Generation of the TCR library employed RNA extracted from PBMCs. To make TCR beta libraries, researchers used iRepertoire HTBI primers and Arm-PCR of CDR3 regions. Using its own MiXCR run on the multiplex PCR reads, TCRdb lists one record per CDR3 protein. Of 400,000 or so distinct CDR3 sequences in the sample, 20% were seen once. The data belong to a study of regulatory T cells in long-lasting Graves disease. Overall study results and limits: For persistent Graves' patients, TCR diversity was lower than for newly diagnosed ones.

The germline gives CDR1 SGHVS, CDR2 FQNEAQ. CDR3 length equals 17 residues. This receptor was taken from a female donor with Graves disease. The sample consisted of peripheral blood mononuclear cells (PBMCs), taken when the disease was refractory, from a patient treated with antithyroid drugs. The V gene is TRBV7-8, the J gene TRBJ2-5; the D gene is possibly TRBD2 (6 bases). The CDR3 loop is CASSEGISGFPQEIQYF. The CDR3 coding sequence is TGTGCCAGCAGTGAGGGTATTAGCGGCTTCCCCCAAGAGATCCAGTACTTC.